This T cell receptor beta chain was obtained from a study of T-cell reconstitution after alpha-beta-depleted transplantation in children. Study-level points and caveats: Elevated TCRbeta diversity at day 60 was traced, in some patients, to surviving recipient T cells and thymic progenitors. T cells produced anew were the main source of T-cell counts and diversity one year after transplant. Roughly two months post-transplant, alpha-beta T cells reportedly originated from several hundred graft clones that had expanded.

TCRbeta library construction was performed incorporating unique molecular identifiers. One entry per CDR3 protein results from TCRdb running MiXCR on the PCR reads. Of around 31,000 distinct CDR3 sequences listed, 5% to 7% are singletons. This clonotype appeared many times. Its antigen is undetermined. The sequence was collected from a child under two years old who had a stem cell transplant for acute myeloid leukemia, so the T cells may come from the graft donor. The sequenced sample was peripheral blood, obtained 60 days after TCRalphabeta/CD19-depleted stem cell transplant.

The CDR3 nucleotides read TGCGCCAGCAGCCCGGGGGTAGCGGGGTCCCAAGAGACCCAGTACTTC. It encodes CASSPGVAGSQETQYF. The chain joins TRBV4-3 to TRBJ2-5, with 8 bases matching TRBD2. Unmatched junction bases numbered 8, after V lost 4 bases and J lost 1 base. The germline gives CDR1 LGHNA, CDR2 YSLEER. This CDR3 region has 16 residues.